This T cell receptor beta chain came from a study of cytomegalovirus exposure and HLA in healthy donors. Trimming cost V 3 bases and J 6 bases; bases outside gene matches: 5. Germline V gene data show CDR1 as MNHNS and CDR2 as SASEGT. This CDR3 is built from 15 residues. TCRdb's table, derived via immunoSEQ multiplex PCR, lists solely in-frame clones and lacks some. The sample lists 85,000 to 130,000 clones, approximately 90% seen once, with less than 2% in the top ten. The chain links TRBV6-1 to TRBJ2-2, with 9 bases fitting TRBD2. The source is a woman between 18 and 30 years old in good health and CMV-seropositive. Sequenced material: PBMCs. CDR3 nucleotides: TGTGCCAGCAGTGAGGGCGGGGGGGCCTCCGGGGAGCTGTTTTTT. Encoded protein: CASSEGGGASGELFF.